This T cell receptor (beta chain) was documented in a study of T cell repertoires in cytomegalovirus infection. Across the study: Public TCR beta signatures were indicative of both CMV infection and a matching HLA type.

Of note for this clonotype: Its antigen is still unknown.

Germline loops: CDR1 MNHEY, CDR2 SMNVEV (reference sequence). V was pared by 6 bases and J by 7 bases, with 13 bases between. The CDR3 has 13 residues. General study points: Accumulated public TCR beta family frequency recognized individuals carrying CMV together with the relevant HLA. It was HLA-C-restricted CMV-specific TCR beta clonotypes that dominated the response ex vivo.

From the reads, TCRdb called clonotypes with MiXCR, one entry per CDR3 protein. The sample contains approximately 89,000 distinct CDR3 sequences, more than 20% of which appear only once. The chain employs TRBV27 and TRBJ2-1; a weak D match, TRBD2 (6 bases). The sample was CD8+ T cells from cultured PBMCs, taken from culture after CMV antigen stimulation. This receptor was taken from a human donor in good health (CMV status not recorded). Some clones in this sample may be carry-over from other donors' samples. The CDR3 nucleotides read TGTGCCAGCAGGGCTTTTAGCGGAAATGAGCAGTTCTTC. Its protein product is CASRAFSGNEQFF.